Listed here are 25 T cell receptor beta chains from one sample, sequenced in a study of cytomegalovirus exposure and HLA in healthy donors. Both 60 Vbeta primers and 13 Jbeta primers went into the PCR. Generated by immunoSEQ multiplex PCR, the TCRdb table keeps only in-frame clones and is missing some. The table has some 90,000 clones, roughly 70% seen once. Sequencing input: PBMCs. The source is a man in his fifties or sixties in good health and CMV-seronegative.

The gene calls are TRBV27 and TRBJ2-7, with 9 bases fitting TRBD1. J lost 5 bases, V lost 4 bases, and 6 bases had no gene match. The CDR3 loop spans 14 amino acids. In germline, CDR1 is MNHEY, CDR2 SMNVEV (reference sequence). CDR3 residues: CASSWDRARDEQYF. In DNA, the CDR3 is TGTGCCAGCAGTTGGGACAGGGCGAGAGACGAGCAGTACTTC.

The J gene is TRBJ2-2, the V gene TRBV7-2; D possibly corresponds to TRBD2 (6 bases). V lost 8 bases, J lost 4 bases, and 20 bases lay in between. This CDR3 contains 16 residues. The germline gives CDR1 SGHTA, CDR2 FQGNSA. In DNA, the CDR3 is TGTGCCAGCCCCTATTTGGGGGGAGTGAGCACCGGGGAGCTGTTTTTT. Translating gives CASPYLGGVSTGELFF.

This clone was picked up one time. The chain is built from TRBV28 and TRBJ2-5, with 12 bases identical to TRBD1. The germline CDR1 and CDR2 sequences are MDHEN and SYDVKM. Germline trimming cut 5 bases from V and 5 bases from J; bases unmatched to any gene: 6. The CDR3 sequence is 15 residues long. The CDR3 is CASSRGQGAFETQYF. The DNA of the CDR3 is TGTGCCAGCAGTAGGGGACAGGGGGCATTTGAGACCCAGTACTTC.

The chain links TRBV27 to TRBJ2-5; the match to TRBD2 covers 7 bases. This CDR3 spans 17 amino acids. V lost 7 bases and J lost 3; bases outside the gene matches: 17. Germline CDR1 reads MNHEY; CDR2 reads SMNVEV (reference sequence). Here the CDR3 DNA reads TGTGCCAGCACTCCCAGATTTCAGCGGGAAACCAAAGAGACCCAGTACTTC. It encodes CASTPRFQRETKETQYF.

J is TRBJ1-2 and V is TRBV4-1, with 8 bases fitting TRBD1. V trimming: 4 bases; J trimming: 8 bases; junction bases outside the gene matches: 9. Germline V gene sequence: CDR1 MGHRA, CDR2 YSYEKL. The CDR3 spans 14 residues. The CDR3 sequence: CASSLTGARDGYTF. CDR3 DNA: TGCGCCAGCAGCCTGACAGGGGCGAGAGACGGCTACACCTTC.

The genes are TRBV19 and TRBJ2-7, with 8 bases identical to TRBD1. In germline, CDR1 is LNHDA, CDR2 SQIVND (reference sequence). V lost 5 bases and J lost 2; bases outside the gene matches: 5. This CDR3 is 14 amino acids long. CDR3 amino acids: CASSRDRQTYEQYF. In nucleotides, the CDR3 is TGTGCCAGTAGTCGGGACAGGCAGACCTACGAGCAGTACTTC.

This clone was detected a few times. The chain is built from TRBV10-3 and TRBJ2-3; 8 bases are shared with TRBD2. Germline assignment: CDR1 ENHRY and CDR2 SYGVKD. The trim removed 5 bases at V and 5 bases at J, leaving 9 bases unmatched. The CDR3 sequence is 15 residues long. The CDR3 DNA reads as TGTGCCATCAGTACCCCGGGGGGGCGTAGAGATACGCAGTATTTT. It yields the protein CAISTPGGRRDTQYF.

The V call is TRBV6-5, the J call TRBJ2-5; 7 nucleotides match TRBD1. The J call may be faulty, since TRBJ2-7 better matches the DNA end. Germline CDR1 reads MNHEY; CDR2 reads SVGAGI. The CDR3 consists of 13 residues. CDR3 loop: CASQRDSSYEQYF. The CDR3 DNA is TGTGCCAGCCAGAGGGACAGCTCCTACGAGCAGTACTTC.

V gene TRBV14 combines with J gene TRBJ2-3, with 10 bases identical to TRBD2. CDR1 and CDR2 from the germline V gene are SGHDN and FVKESK. The ends lost 3 bases at V and 0 bases at J; junction bases unmatched: 3. This CDR3 is 16 amino acids long. The CDR3 DNA sequence: TGTGCCAGCAGCCAGATTAGCGGGAGGAGCACAGATACGCAGTATTTT. This encodes CASSQISGRSTDTQYF.

This sequence joins TRBV30 and TRBJ2-7, with 7 positions matching TRBD1. This CDR3 contains 14 residues. The germline V gene has CDR1 GTSNPN and CDR2 SVGIG (reference sequence). With V trimmed by 2 bases and J by 1 base, 5 bases remained unmatched. CDR3 coding DNA: TGTGCCTGGAGTACCAAACAGGGGTCCTACGAGCAGTACTTC. Encoded protein: CAWSTKQGSYEQYF. The variable domain in full, completed from reference TRBV30 and TRBJ2-7, reads SQTIHQWPATLVQPVGSPLSLECTVEGTSNPNLYWYRQAAGRGLQLLFYSVGIGQISSEVPQNLSASRPQDRQFILSSKKLLLSDSGFYLCAWSTKQGSYEQYFGPGTRLTVT.

The chain uses TRBV7-2 and TRBJ2-3, with 8 nucleotides matching TRBD2. J lost 2 bases, V lost 5 bases, and 6 bases had no gene match. The CDR3 extends over 15 amino acids. Germline CDR1 reads SGHTA; CDR2 reads FQGNSA. For the CDR3, the DNA is TGTGCCAGCAGCCCTGAGCGGGGGTACACAGATACGCAGTATTTT. It translates to CASSPERGYTDTQYF.

The genes are TRBV18 and TRBJ1-1, with no clear D. The CDR3 has 15 amino acids. Trimming took 6 bases from V and 3 from J, leaving 17 bases between them. Germline V gives CDR1 KGHSH, CDR2 LQKENI. The DNA of the CDR3 is TGTGCCAGCTCCGCCTCGGAGGGTGCGGACACTGAAGCTTTCTTT. Residues: CASSASEGADTEAFF.

This clone has just a few counts. This chain uses TRBV6-1 with TRBJ2-5; D is perhaps TRBD2 (6 bases). The J call may be wrong; the DNA end is better matched by TRBJ2-7. Germline V gives CDR1 MNHNS, CDR2 SASEGT. This CDR3 is built from 15 residues. The chain's CDR3 is CASSEWGVDVYEQYF. The CDR3 DNA is TGTGCCAGCAGTGAGTGGGGGGTAGATGTCTACGAGCAGTACTTC.

The chain couples TRBV11-1 to TRBJ2-1; tentatively, D is TRBD2 (6 bases). This CDR3 contains 14 residues. CDR1 and CDR2 from the germline V gene are SGHAT and FQDESV (reference sequence). The ends were cut back, 2 bases at V and 3 bases at J, with 8 bases in the middle. This CDR3 is CASSLMGGYNEQFF. DNA of the CDR3: TGTGCCAGCAGCTTAATGGGGGGCTACAATGAGCAGTTCTTC.

This clone was detected only once. V and J are TRBV4-1 and TRBJ2-7; maybe TRBD2 (5 bases). This CDR3 has 14 amino acids. The V end lost 4 bases, the J end lost 4 bases, and 14 bases lay between the germline ends. Germline V gene data show CDR1 as MGHRA and CDR2 as YSYEKL. The CDR3 coding sequence is TGCGCCAGCAGCCCCGATTGGCGGGCATACGAGCAGTACTTC. This translates into CASSPDWRAYEQYF.

The rearrangement uses TRBV13 and TRBJ1-4, with 10 positions matching TRBD1. Losses at the gene ends were 0 bases for V and 8 bases for J; bases not matched to a gene: 6. The CDR3 spans 16 residues. Per the germline V gene, CDR1 is PRHDT and CDR2 is FYEKMQ (reference sequence). In DNA, the CDR3 is TGTGCCAGCAGCTTAGGGACAGGGGGCCTTGGAGAAAAACTGTTTTTT. Residues: CASSLGTGGLGEKLFF.

This chain joins TRBV6-5 and TRBJ1-1; 11 bases line up with TRBD1. The length of the CDR3 is 13 residues. Germline V gives CDR1 MNHEY, CDR2 SVGAGI. With 7 bases clipped from V and 4 bases from J, the junction kept 2 bases outside the gene matches. The CDR3 here is CASTGQGGTEAFF. The CDR3 DNA reads TGTGCCAGCACGGGACAGGGGGGCACTGAAGCTTTCTTT.

This chain joins TRBV7-2 and TRBJ2-5; 13 bases are shared with TRBD2. The CDR3 spans 16 residues. The germline CDR1 and CDR2 sequences are SGHTA and FQGNSA. V was clipped by 4 bases and J by 1 base; unmatched bases: 3. DNA for the CDR3: TGTGCCAGCAGCTCTGGACTAGCGGGGGTCCAAGAGACCCAGTACTTC. It specifies CASSSGLAGVQETQYF.

The V call is TRBV11-2, the J call TRBJ1-5; D gene uncertain. CDR1 SGHAT and CDR2 FQNNGV come from the germline V gene. The CDR3 is 13 residues long. Trimming cost V 1 base and J 9 bases, with 10 bases left between them. CDR3 sequence (DNA): TGTGCCAGCAGCTTAGTAGCGGGCAGGCCCCAGCATTTT. As protein: CASSLVAGRPQHF.

The genes are TRBV6-6 and TRBJ1-5; possibly TRBD1 for D (6 bases). There are 13 residues in the CDR3. Deletions cut 5 bases from V and 4 bases from J, with 9 bases between. Looked up from germline, CDR1 is MNHNY and CDR2 is SVGAGI (reference sequence). The CDR3: CASSTDRNQPQHF. The CDR3 DNA is TGTGCCAGCAGTACCGACAGGAATCAGCCCCAGCATTTT.

V usage is TRBV5-5 and J usage is TRBJ2-2; 10 bases line up with TRBD1. The germline CDR1 and CDR2 sequences are SGHKS and YYEKEE (reference sequence). The CDR3 has 15 amino acids. The ends lost 6 bases at V and 4 bases at J; junction bases unmatched: 6. CDR3 sequence reads: CASTSTGGITGELFF. The CDR3 nucleotides read TGTGCCAGCACCTCGACAGGGGGCATCACCGGGGAGCTGTTTTTT.

The table lists this clone with a count of one. V and J are TRBV9 and TRBJ1-1; maybe TRBD1 (5 bases). V was clipped by 4 bases and J by 4 bases, with 17 bases between them. This CDR3 is built from 15 residues. Germline V gene data show CDR1 as SGDLS and CDR2 as YYNGEE. This CDR3 reads CASSPRFRESTEAFF. For the CDR3, the DNA is TGTGCCAGCAGCCCCCGATTCAGGGAAAGCACTGAAGCTTTCTTT.

V and J are TRBV7-6 and TRBJ2-7; 10 bases map to TRBD1. Germline lookup yields CDR1 SGHVS and CDR2 FNYEAQ. This CDR3 region has 16 residues. V trimming: 1 base; J trimming: 2 bases; junction bases outside the gene matches: 5. This CDR3 is CASSLGGGQGTYEQYF. In DNA form, the CDR3 reads TGTGCCAGCAGCTTAGGGGGGGGACAGGGGACCTACGAGCAGTACTTC.

The chain uses TRBV19 and TRBJ2-2, with 7 bases lining up with TRBD1. The CDR3 sequence is 18 residues long. The V and J ends lost 2 bases and 0 bases, in that order; junction bases with no gene match: 9. The germline V gene has CDR1 LNHDA and CDR2 SQIVND (reference sequence). The CDR3 protein is CASSIRGQSGANTGELFF. CDR3 DNA sequence: TGTGCCAGTAGTATACGGGGACAGTCCGGGGCGAACACCGGGGAGCTGTTTTTT.

This rearrangement joins TRBV28 to TRBJ1-3; 7 bases agree with TRBD1. The ends lost 0 bases at V and 1 base at J; junction bases unmatched: 0. This CDR3 region has 15 residues. In germline, CDR1 is MDHEN, CDR2 SYDVKM. The CDR3 is CASSLWTGSGNTIYF. DNA of the CDR3: TGTGCCAGCAGTTTATGGACAGGGTCTGGAAACACCATATATTTT.